This T cell receptor beta chain emerged from a study of response to subunit inactivated influenza vaccine. Study results and limitations: Few additional T cells are recruited per seasonal influenza vaccination, authors suggested.

TCRdb used MiXCR to reprocess the RT-PCR reads, holding one entry per CDR3 protein. The sample has more than 450,000 distinct CDR3 sequences, approximately 7.6% seen once. V was trimmed by 4 bases and J by 2 bases, leaving 15 bases between them. Looked up from germline, CDR1 is MDHEN and CDR2 is SYDVKM. The CDR3 length is 15 residues. This clonotype was counted a few times. As yet, its antigen is unknown. Specimen: PBMCs from blood, collected less than 30 months after vaccination. The chain uses TRBV28 and TRBJ2-7; D might be TRBD1 or TRBD2, each matching 5 bases. This receptor was obtained from a man aged 50 to 69 who received an inactivated influenza vaccine. DNA for the CDR3: TGTGCCAGCAGTTCGCCGGGACGCACCACCTACGAGCAGTACTTC. The encoded protein is CASSSPGRTTYEQYF.